This T cell receptor (beta chain) was identified during a study of blood T cell repertoires in COVID-19. Study in general: From T cells, B-cell-depleted T cells, or PBMCs came the material, which was cDNA or gDNA.

Measured with immunoSEQ multiplex PCR; TCRdb has only the in-frame clones, and not every one. Among 76,000 or so clones, 70% to 90% were seen once, and the ten largest hold around a sixth. The CDR3 runs 15 residues. The V gene end was trimmed by 7 bases and the J gene end by 1 base; junction bases not matched to a gene: 8. Per germline, CDR1 MNHEY and CDR2 SVGEGT. The V and J genes are TRBV6-2 or TRBV6-3 and TRBJ1-1; 8 nucleotides match TRBD1. The sequence was collected from a man at least 80 years old in a cohort sampled during active COVID-19. Sequenced sample: peripheral blood. CDR3 nucleotides: TGTGCCAGCACCCCAGGGGGCGCTGGGAACACTGAAGCTTTCTTT. This translates into CASTPGGAGNTEAFF.